Listed below are T cell receptor beta chains from one sample, sequenced in a study of CD4 and CD8 cells across lung adenocarcinoma regions. From the PCR reads, TCRdb called clonotypes with MiXCR, one entry per CDR3 protein. The sample holds roughly 20,000 distinct CDR3 sequences, roughly 50% seen once. The sequenced material came from CD4+ T cells from the margin of a lung tumor. The receptor source for this set is a male donor with lung adenocarcinoma. The CD4 and CD8 labels of this study may be unreliable. The conserved cysteine and the conserved F or W are not part of the CDR3 here.

v_call cdr3_aa
TRBV6-1 ASSDILLRVTDTQY
TRBV3-1 ASSQGDRGNSPLH
TRBV6-1 ASSRAPGPTANEQF
TRBV6-4 ASRGEPDTQY
TRBV5-1 ASSLGIGRQETQY
TRBV6-1 ASIGSSRGNEQF
TRBV4-2 ASSRGDDNEQF
TRBV27 ATSGLNNEQF
TRBV11-3 ASSPHRGPGEQY
TRBV4-1 ASSRSIFYEQY
TRBV12-3/TRBV12-4 ASSSSDEKLF
TRBV7-2 ASSLQDAYYEQY
TRBV14 ASSQRQGWGYEQY
TRBV6-1 ASSAGVAGEDEQF
TRBV6-4 ASSDGTSGNEQF
TRBV9 ASSPGPAVHEQY
TRBV4-1 ASSQETDLGTDTQY
TRBV6-1 ASSKTGGRETQY
TRBV6-1 ASSLGTGGRGNEKLF
TRBV10-3 AIRKPLAGGEQY
TRBV11-1 ASSRKRGTDTQY
TRBV7-2 ASSLDGQGVYGYT